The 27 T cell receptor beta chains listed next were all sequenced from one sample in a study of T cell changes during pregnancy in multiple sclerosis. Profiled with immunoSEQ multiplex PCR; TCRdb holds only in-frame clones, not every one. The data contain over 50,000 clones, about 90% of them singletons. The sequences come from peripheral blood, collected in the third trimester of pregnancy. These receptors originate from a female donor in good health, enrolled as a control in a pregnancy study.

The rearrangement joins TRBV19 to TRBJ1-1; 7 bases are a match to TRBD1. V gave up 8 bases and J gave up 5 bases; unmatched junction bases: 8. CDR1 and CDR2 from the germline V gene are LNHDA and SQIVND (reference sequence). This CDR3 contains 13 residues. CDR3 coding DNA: TGTGCCAGTTCACGACAGGGTACAACTGAAGCTTTCTTT. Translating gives CASSRQGTTEAFF.

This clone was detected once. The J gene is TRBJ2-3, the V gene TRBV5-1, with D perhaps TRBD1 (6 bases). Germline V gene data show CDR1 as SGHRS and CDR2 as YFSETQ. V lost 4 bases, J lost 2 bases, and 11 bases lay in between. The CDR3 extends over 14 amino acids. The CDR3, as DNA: TGCGCCAGCAGCCCTTGGACAGCCACAGATACGCAGTATTTT. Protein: CASSPWTATDTQYF.

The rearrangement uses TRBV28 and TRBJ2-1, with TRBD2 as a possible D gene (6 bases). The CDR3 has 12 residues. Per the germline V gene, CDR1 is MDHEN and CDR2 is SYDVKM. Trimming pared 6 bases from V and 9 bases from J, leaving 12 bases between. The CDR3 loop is CASSLGGFEQFF. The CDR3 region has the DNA TGTGCCAGCAGCCTGGGGGGATTTGAGCAGTTCTTC.

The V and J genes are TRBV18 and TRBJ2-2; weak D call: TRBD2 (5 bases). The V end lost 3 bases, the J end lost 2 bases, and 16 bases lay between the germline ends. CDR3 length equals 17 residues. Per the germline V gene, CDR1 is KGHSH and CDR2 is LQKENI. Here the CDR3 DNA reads TGTGCCAGCTCACCGAAATTCGACGGGATTAACACCGGGGAGCTGTTTTTT. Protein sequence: CASSPKFDGINTGELFF.

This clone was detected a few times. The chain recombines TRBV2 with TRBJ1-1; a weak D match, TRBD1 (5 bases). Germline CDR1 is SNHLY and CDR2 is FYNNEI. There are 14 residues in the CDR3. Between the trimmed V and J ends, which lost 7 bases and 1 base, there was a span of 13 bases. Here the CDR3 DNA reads TGTGCCAGCAATATTGGGGGGACGAACACTGAAGCTTTCTTT. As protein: CASNIGGTNTEAFF.

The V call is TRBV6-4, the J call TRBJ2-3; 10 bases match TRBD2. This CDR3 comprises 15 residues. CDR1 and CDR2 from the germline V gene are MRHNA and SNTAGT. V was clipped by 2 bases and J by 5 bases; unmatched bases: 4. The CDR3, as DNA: TGTGCCAGCAGTGACATATCTAGCGGGGGAGATACGCAGTATTTT. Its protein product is CASSDISSGGDTQYF.

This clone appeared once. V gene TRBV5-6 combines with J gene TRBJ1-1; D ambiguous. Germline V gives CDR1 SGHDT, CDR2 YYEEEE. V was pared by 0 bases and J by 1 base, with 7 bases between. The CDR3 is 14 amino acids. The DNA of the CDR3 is TGTGCCAGCAGCTTGGTAGCTAGGAACACTGAAGCTTTCTTT. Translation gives CASSLVARNTEAFF.

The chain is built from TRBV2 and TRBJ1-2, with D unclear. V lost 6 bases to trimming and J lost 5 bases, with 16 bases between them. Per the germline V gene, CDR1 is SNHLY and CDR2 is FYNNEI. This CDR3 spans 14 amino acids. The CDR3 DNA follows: TGTGCCAGCAGAGAACAGCGGCGAGGGTATGGCTACACCTTC. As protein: CASREQRRGYGYTF.

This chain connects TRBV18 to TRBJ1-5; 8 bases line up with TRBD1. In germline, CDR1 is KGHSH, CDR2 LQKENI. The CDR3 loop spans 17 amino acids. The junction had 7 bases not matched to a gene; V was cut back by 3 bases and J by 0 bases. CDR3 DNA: TGTGCCAGCTCACCCTCTGGGACAGGACTTAGCAATCAGCCCCAGCATTTT. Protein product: CASSPSGTGLSNQPQHF.

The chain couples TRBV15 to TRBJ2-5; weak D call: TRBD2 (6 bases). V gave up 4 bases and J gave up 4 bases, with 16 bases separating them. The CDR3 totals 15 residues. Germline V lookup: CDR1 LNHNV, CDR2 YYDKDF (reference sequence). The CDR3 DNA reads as TGTGCCACCAGCACGACGCTCGGGAGTGGAGAGACCCAGTACTTC. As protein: CATSTTLGSGETQYF.

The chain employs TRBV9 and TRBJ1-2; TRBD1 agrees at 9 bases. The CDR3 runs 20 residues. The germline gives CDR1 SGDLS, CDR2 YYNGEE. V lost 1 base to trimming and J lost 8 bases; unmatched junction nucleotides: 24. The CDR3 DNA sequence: TGTGCCAGCAGCGTATCTACCGGGGGGTGGGGTAACAGGGGGCGGAGCGGCTACACCTTC. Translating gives CASSVSTGGWGNRGRSGYTF.

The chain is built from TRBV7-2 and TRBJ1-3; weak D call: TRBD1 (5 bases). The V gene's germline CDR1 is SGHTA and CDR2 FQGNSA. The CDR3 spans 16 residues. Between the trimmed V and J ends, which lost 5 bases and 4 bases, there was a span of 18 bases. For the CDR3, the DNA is TGTGCCAGCAGCGTTTTTGTGGGGGGATCGGGAAACACCATATATTTT. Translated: CASSVFVGGSGNTIYF.

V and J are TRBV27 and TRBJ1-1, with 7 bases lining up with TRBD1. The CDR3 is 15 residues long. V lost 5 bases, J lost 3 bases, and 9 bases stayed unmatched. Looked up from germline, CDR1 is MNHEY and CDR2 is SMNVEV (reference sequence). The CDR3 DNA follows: TGTGCCAGCAGTGCCCCCGGGACAGAAGACACTGAAGCTTTCTTT. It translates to CASSAPGTEDTEAFF.

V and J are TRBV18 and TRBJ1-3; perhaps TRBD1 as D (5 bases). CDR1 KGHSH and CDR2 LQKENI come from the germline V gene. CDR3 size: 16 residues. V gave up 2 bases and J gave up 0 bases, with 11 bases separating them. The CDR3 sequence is CASSPWRGDSGNTIYF. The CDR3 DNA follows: TGTGCCAGCTCACCATGGCGGGGGGACTCTGGAAACACCATATATTTT.

The CDR3 protein is CASSLRQSLYSNQPQHF. The CDR3, as DNA: TGTGCCAGCAGCTTGAGACAGAGTCTTTATAGCAATCAGCCCCAGCATTTT. The rearrangement uses TRBV5-5 and TRBJ1-5; D perhaps matches TRBD1 (5 bases). The V end lost 1 base, the J end lost 0 bases, and 14 bases lay between the germline ends. The CDR3 is 17 amino acids. Germline-derived CDR1 and CDR2 are SGHKS and YYEKEE (reference sequence).

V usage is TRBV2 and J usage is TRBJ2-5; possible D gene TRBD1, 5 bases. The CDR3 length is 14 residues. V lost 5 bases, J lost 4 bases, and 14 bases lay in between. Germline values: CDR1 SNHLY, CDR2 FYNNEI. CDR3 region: CASSPWGGRETQYF. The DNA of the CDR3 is TGTGCCAGCAGTCCCTGGGGCGGAAGAGAGACCCAGTACTTC.

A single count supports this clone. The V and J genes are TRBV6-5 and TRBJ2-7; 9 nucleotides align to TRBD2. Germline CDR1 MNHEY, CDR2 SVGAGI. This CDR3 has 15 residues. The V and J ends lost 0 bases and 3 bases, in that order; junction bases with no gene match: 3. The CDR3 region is CASSYSAREGYEQYF. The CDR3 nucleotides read TGTGCCAGCAGTTACTCGGCGCGGGAGGGCTACGAGCAGTACTTC.

Here the CDR3 reads CSAGDRDGQPQHF. DNA of the CDR3: TGCAGCGCCGGTGACAGGGACGGTCAGCCCCAGCATTTT. The chain joins TRBV29-1 to TRBJ1-5; the match to TRBD1 covers 7 bases. V gave up 7 bases and J gave up 6 bases; unmatched junction bases: 9. The CDR3 runs to 13 residues. CDR1 and CDR2 from the germline V gene are SQVTM and ANQGSEA.

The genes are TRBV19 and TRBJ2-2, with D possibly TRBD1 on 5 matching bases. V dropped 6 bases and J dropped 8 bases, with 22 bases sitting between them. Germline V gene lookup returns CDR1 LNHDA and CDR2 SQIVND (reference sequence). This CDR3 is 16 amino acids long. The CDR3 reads CASSDSLTVSSGELFF. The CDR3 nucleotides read TGTGCCAGTAGCGACAGCTTAACTGTTTCGAGTGGGGAGCTGTTTTTT.

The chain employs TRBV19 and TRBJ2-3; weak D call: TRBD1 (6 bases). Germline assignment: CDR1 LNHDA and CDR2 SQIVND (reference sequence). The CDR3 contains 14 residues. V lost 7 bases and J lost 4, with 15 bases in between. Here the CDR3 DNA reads TGTGCCAGTAATCACAGGGCGGGTGCAGATACGCAGTATTTT. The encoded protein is CASNHRAGADTQYF.

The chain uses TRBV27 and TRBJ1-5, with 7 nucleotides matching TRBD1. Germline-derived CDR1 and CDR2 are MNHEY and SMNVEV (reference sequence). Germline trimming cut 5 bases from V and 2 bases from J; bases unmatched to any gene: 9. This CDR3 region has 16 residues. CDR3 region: CASSTSTGTGNQPQHF. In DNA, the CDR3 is TGTGCCAGCAGTACATCGACAGGGACCGGCAATCAGCCCCAGCATTTT.

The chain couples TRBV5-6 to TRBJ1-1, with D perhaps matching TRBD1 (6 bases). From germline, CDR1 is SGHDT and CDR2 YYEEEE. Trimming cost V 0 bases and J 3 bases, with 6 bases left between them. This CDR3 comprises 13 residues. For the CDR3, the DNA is TGTGCCAGCAGCTTGGACAGGGACACTGAAGCTTTCTTT. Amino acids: CASSLDRDTEAFF. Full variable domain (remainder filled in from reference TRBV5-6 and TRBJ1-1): DAGVTQSPTHLIKTRGQQVTLRCSPKSGHDTVSWYQQALGQGPQFIFQYYEEEERQRGNFPDRFSGHQFPNYSSELNVNALLLGDSALYLCASSLDRDTEAFFGQGTRLTVV.

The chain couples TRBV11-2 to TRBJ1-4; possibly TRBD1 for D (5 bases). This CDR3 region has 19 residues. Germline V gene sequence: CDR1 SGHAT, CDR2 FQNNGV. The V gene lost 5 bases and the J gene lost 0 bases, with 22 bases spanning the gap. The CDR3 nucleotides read TGTGCCAGCAGCCCTTATTGGGCAGGGCACCTTACAACTAATGAAAAACTGTTTTTT. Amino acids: CASSPYWAGHLTTNEKLFF.

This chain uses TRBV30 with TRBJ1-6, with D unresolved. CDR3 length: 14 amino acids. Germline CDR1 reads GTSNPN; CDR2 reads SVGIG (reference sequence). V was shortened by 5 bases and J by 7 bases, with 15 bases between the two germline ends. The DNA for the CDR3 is TGTGCCTGGGGACCTGGAGGAGGAAATTCACCCCTCCACTTT. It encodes CAWGPGGGNSPLHF. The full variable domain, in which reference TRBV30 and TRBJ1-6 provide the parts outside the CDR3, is SQTIHQWPATLVQPVGSPLSLECTVEGTSNPNLYWYRQAAGRGLQLLFYSVGIGQISSEVPQNLSASRPQDRQFILSSKKLLLSDSGFYLCAWGPGGGNSPLHFGNGTRLTVT.

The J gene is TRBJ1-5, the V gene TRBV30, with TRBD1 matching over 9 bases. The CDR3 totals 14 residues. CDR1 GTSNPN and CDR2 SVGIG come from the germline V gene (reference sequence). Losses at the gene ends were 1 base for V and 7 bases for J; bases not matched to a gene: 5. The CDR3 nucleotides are TGTGCCTGGAGTGCGGGACAGGGTGGACAGCCCCAGCATTTT. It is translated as CAWSAGQGGQPQHF.

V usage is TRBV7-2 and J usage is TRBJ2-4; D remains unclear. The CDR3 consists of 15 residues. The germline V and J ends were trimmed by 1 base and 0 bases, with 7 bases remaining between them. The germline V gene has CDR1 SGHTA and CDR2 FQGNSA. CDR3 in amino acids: CASSLVWRAKNIQYF. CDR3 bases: TGTGCCAGCAGCTTAGTATGGAGAGCCAAAAACATTCAGTACTTC.

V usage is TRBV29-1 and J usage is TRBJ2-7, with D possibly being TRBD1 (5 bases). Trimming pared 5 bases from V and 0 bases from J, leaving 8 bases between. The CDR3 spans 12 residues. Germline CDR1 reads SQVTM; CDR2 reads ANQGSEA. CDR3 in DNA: TGCAGCGTTCGGACAAACTCCTACGAGCAGTACTTC. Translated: CSVRTNSYEQYF.